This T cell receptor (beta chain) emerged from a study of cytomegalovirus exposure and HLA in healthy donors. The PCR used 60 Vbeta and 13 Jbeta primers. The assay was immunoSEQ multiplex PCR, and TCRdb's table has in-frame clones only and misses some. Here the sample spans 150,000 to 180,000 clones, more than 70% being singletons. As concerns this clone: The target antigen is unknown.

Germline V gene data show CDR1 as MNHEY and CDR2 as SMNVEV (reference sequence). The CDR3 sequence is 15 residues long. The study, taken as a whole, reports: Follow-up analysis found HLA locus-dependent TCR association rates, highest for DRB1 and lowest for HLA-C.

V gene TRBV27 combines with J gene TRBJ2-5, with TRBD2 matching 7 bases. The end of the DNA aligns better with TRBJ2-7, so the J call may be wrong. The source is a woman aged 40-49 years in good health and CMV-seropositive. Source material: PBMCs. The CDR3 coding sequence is TGTGCCAGCAGTTCCGGGACTATATTCCCCTACGAGCAGTACTTC. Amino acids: CASSSGTIFPYEQYF.